This TCR beta chain was recorded in a study of blood T cell repertoires in COVID-19. Profiling relied on immunoSEQ multiplex PCR, and the TCRdb table lists in-frame clones only, not all of them. Of over 100,000 clones in the sample, about four fifths were seen once. Germline-derived CDR1 and CDR2 are MNHEY and SVGAGI. The CDR3 consists of 15 residues. Trimming took 5 bases from V and 4 from J; bases not matched to a gene: 6. The chain employs TRBV6-5 and TRBJ1-1; TRBD1 agrees at 11 bases. Sequencing was performed on peripheral blood. The clonotype comes from a woman of 80 years or more with active or convalescent COVID-19. The CDR3 DNA is TGTGCCAGCAGTCCCGTCGGGACAGGGGGCACTGAAGCTTTCTTT. Protein: CASSPVGTGGTEAFF.